This TCR beta chain was profiled in a study of radiation and T cells in renal cell carcinoma. Of note for this clone: Antigen: not known.

Assay: immunoSEQ multiplex PCR; the TCRdb copy retains only in-frame clones and omits some. The sample holds 15,000 to 20,000 clones, 50% seen once. Study-level findings and limits: Compared with controls, irradiated tumors had more, larger dominant CDR3 motifs.

This CDR3 contains 16 residues. V lost 4 bases and J lost 5; bases outside the gene matches: 14. Germline V gene data show CDR1 as SGHAT and CDR2 as FQNNGV. Specified treatment: 15 Gy SBRT to primary tumor, nephrectomy 4 weeks later. The receptor was isolated from a woman aged 55-75 years with renal cell carcinoma. Sample: tumor tissue, taken from a patient whose treatment included radiotherapy and nephrectomy. The rearrangement joins TRBV11-2 to TRBJ2-7, with 7 bases that match TRBD1. The CDR3 DNA reads TGTGCCAGCAGCTCACTCGGGAACAGGGGTAGGGACGAGCAGTACTTC. As protein: CASSSLGNRGRDEQYF.